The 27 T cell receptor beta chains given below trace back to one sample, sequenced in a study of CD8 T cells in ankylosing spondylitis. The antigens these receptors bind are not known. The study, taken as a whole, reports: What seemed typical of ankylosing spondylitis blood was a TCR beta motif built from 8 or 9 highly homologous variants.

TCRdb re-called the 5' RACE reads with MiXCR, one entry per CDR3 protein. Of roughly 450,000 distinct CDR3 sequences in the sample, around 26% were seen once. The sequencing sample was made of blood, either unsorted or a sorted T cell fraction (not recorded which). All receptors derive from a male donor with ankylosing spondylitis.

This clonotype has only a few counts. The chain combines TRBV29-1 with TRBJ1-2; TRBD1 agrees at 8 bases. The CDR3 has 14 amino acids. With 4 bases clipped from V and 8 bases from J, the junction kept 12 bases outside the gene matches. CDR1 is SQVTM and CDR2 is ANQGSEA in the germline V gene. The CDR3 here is CSVGGDRTKGGYTF. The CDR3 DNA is TGCAGCGTTGGAGGGGACAGGACTAAGGGAGGCTACACCTTC.

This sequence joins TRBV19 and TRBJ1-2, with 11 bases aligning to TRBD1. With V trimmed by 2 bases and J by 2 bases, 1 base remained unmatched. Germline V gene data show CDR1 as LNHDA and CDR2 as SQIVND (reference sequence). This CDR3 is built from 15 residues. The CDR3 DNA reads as TGTGCCAGTAGTATATGGACAGGGGGCAACTATGGCTACACCTTC. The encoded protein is CASSIWTGGNYGYTF.

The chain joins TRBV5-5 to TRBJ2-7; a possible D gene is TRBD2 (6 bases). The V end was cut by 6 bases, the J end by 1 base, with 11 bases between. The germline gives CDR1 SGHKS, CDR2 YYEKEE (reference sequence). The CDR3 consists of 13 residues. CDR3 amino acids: CASTLEGSYEQYF. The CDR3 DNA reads TGTGCCAGCACACTGGAGGGGTCCTACGAGCAGTACTTC.

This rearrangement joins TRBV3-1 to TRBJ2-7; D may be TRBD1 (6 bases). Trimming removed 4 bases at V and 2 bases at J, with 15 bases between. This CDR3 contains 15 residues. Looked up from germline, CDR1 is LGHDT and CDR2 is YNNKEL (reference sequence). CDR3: CASSLSYRVTYEQYF. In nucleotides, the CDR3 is TGTGCCAGCAGCCTTTCCTACAGGGTAACCTACGAGCAGTACTTC.

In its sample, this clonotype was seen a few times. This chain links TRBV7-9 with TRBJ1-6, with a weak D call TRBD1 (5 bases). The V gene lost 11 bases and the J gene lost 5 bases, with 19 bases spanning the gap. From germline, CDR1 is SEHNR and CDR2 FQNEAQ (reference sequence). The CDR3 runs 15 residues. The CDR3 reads CASSPTGRNNSPLHF. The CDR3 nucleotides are TGTGCCTCTAGTCCCACGGGACGGAATAATTCACCCCTCCACTTT.

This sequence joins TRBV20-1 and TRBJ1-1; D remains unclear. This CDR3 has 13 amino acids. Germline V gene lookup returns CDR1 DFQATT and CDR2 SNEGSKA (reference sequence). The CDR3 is CIAVSDGNTEAFF. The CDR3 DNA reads TGCATTGCGGTGTCCGACGGTAACACTGAAGCTTTCTTT.

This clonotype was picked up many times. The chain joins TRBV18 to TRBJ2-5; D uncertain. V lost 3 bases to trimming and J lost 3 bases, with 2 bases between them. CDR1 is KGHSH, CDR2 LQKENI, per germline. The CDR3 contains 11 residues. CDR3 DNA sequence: TGTGCCAGCTCACCGGAAGAGACCCAGTACTTC. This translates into CASSPEETQYF. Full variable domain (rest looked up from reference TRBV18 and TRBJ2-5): NAGVMQNPRHLVRRRGQEARLRCSPMKGHSHVYWYRQLPEEGLKFMVYLQKENIIDESGMPKERFSAEFPKEGPSILRIQQVVRGDSAAYFCASSPEETQYFGPGTRLLVL.

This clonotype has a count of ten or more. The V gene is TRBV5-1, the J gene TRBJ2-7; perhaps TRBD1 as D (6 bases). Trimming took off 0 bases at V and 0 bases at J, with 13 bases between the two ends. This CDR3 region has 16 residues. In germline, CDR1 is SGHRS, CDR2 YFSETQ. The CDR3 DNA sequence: TGCGCCAGCAGCTTGGGTTCAGGACAGAGCTCCTACGAGCAGTACTTC. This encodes CASSLGSGQSSYEQYF.

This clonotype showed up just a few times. The CDR3 nucleotides read TGTGCCAGCAGTGCCTCCCGGGACAGGGGGCGCAGCTATGGCTACACCTTC. Its translation is CASSASRDRGRSYGYTF. The chain is built from TRBV27 and TRBJ1-2, with TRBD1 matching over 12 bases. This CDR3 has 17 amino acids. Germline CDR1 is MNHEY and CDR2 is SMNVEV (reference sequence). Unmatched junction bases numbered 11, after V lost 5 bases and J lost 4 bases.

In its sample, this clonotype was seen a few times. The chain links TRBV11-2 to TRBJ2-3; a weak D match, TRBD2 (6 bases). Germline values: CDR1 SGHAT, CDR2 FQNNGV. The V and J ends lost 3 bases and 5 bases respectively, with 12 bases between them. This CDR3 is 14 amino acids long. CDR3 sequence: CASSFSGDEDTQYF. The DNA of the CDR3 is TGTGCCAGCAGCTTCTCGGGAGATGAAGATACGCAGTATTTT. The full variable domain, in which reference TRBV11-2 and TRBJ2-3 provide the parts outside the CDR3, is EAGVAQSPRYKIIEKRQSVAFWCNPISGHATLYWYQQILGQGPKLLIQFQNNGVVDDSQLPKDRFSAERLKGVDSTLKIQPAKLEDSAVYLCASSFSGDEDTQYFGPGTRLTVL.

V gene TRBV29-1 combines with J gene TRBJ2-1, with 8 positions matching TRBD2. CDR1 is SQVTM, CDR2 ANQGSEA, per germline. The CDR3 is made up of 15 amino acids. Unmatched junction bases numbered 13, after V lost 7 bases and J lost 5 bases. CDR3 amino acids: CSAGGATTSDNEQFF. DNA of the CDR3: TGCAGCGCGGGGGGGGCAACGACTAGCGACAATGAGCAGTTCTTC.

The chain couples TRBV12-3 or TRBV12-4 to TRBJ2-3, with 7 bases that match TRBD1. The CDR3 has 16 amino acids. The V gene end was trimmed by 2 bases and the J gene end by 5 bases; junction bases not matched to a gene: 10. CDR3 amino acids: CASSLRGPGVGDTQYF. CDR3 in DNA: TGTGCCAGCAGTTTAAGGGGGCCAGGGGTAGGAGATACGCAGTATTTT.

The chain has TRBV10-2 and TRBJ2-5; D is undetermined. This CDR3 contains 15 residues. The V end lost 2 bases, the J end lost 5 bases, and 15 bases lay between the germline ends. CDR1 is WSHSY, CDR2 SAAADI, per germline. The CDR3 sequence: CASSETGLRWETQYF. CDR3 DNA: TGCGCCAGCAGTGAGACGGGCCTACGCTGGGAGACCCAGTACTTC.

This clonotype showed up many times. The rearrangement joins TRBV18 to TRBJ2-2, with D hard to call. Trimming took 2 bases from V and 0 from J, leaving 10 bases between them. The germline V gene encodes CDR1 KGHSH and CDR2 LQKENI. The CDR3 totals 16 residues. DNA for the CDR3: TGTGCCAGCTCACCAAACCCCGCTGCGAACACCGGGGAGCTGTTTTTT. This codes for CASSPNPAANTGELFF.

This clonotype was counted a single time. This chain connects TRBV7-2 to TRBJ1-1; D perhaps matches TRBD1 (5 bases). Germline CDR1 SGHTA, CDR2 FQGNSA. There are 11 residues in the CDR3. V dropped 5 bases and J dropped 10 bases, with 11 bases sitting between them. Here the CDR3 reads CASSQGVRAFF. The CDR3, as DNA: TGTGCCAGCAGCCAAGGGGTCCGAGCTTTCTTT.

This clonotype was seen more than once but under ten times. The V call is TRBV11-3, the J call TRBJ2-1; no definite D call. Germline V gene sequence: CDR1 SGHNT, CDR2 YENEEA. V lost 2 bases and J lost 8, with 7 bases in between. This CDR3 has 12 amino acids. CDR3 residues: CASSLKFDEQFF. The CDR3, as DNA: TGTGCCAGCAGCTTAAAATTCGATGAGCAGTTCTTC.

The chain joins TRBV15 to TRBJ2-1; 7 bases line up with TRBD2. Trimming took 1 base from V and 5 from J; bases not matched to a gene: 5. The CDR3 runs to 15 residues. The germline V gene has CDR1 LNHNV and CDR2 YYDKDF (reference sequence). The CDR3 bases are TGTGCCACCAGCAGAGTCCAGCGGGATAACAATGAGCAGTTCTTC. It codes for CATSRVQRDNNEQFF. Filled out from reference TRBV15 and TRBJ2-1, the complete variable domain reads DAMVIQNPRYQVTQFGKPVTLSCSQTLNHNVMYWYQQKSSQAPKLLFHYYDKDFNNEADTPDNFQSRRPNTSFCFLDIRSPGLGDTAMYLCATSRVQRDNNEQFFGPGTRLTVL.

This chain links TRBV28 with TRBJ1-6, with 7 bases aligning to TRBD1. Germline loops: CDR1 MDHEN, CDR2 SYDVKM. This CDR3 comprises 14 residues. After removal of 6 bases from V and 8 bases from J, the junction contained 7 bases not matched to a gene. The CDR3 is CASSRTGTHSPLHF. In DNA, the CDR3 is TGTGCCAGCAGCAGGACAGGCACCCATTCACCCCTCCACTTT. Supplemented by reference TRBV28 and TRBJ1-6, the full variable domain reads DVKVTQSSRYLVKRTGEKVFLECVQDMDHENMFWYRQDPGLGLRLIYFSYDVKMKEKGDIPEGYSVSREKKERFSLILESASTNQTSMYLCASSRTGTHSPLHFGNGTRLTVT.

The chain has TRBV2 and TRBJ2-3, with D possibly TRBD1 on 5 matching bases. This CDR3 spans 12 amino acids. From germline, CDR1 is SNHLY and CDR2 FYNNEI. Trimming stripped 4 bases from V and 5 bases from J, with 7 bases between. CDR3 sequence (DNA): TGTGCCAGCAGTGTCAGGGTAGATACGCAGTATTTT. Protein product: CASSVRVDTQYF. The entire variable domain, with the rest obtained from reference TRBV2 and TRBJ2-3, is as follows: EPEVTQTPSHQVTQMGQEVILRCVPISNHLYFYWYRQILGQKVEFLVSFYNNEISEKSEIFDDQFSVERPDGSNFTLKIRSTKLEDSAMYFCASSVRVDTQYFGPGTRLTVL.

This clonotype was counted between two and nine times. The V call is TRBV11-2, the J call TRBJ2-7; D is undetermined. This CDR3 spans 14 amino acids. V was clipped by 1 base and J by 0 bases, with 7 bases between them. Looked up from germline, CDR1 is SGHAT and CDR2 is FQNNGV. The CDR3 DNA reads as TGTGCCAGCAGCTTAGTCTTTAGCTCCTACGAGCAGTACGTC. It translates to CASSLVFSSYEQYV.

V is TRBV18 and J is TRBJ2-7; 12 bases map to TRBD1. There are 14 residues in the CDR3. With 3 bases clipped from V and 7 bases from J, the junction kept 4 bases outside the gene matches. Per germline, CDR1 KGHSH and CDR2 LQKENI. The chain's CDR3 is CASSPGQGAGEQYV. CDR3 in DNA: TGTGCCAGCTCACCGGGACAGGGGGCTGGGGAGCAGTACGTC.

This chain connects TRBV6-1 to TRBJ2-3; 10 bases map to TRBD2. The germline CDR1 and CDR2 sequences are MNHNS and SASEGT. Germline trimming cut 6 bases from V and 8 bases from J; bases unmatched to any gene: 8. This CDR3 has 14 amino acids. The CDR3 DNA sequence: TGTGCCAGCAGCTGGACTAGCGGCGGGCTTACGCAGTATTTT. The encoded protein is CASSWTSGGLTQYF.

CDR3 nucleotide sequence: TGTGCCAGCAGCCAATCTCATAACACTGAAGCTTTCTTT. It encodes CASSQSHNTEAFF. The chain combines TRBV16 with TRBJ1-1; D not resolved. V shed 0 bases and J shed 2 bases, with 4 bases lying between them. Germline lookup yields CDR1 KGHSY and CDR2 FQNENV. The CDR3 extends over 13 amino acids.

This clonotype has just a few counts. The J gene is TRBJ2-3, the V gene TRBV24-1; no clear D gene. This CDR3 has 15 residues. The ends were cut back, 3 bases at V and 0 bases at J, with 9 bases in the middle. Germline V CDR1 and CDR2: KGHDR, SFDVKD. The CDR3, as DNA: TGTGCCACCAGTGATGGCGAAACTAGCACAGATACGCAGTATTTT. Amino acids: CATSDGETSTDTQYF.

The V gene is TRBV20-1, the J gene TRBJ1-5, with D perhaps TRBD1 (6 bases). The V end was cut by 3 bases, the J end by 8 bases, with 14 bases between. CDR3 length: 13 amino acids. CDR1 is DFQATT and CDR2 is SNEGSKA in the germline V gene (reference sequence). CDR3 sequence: CSARGALDKPQHF. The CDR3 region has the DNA TGCAGTGCTAGGGGGGCCCTTGACAAGCCCCAGCATTTT.

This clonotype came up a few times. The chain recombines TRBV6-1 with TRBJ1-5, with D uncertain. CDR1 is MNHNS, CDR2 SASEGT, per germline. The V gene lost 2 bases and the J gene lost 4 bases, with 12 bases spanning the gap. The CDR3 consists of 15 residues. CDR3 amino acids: CASSEKWFSNQPQHF. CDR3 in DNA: TGTGCCAGCAGTGAAAAATGGTTCAGTAATCAGCCCCAGCATTTT.

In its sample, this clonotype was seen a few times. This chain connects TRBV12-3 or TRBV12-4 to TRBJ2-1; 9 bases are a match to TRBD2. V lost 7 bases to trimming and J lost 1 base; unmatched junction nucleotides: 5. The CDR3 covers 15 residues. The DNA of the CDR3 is TGTGCCAGCACAGTAGCGGGAGTATCCTACAATGAGCAGTTCTTC. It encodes CASTVAGVSYNEQFF.